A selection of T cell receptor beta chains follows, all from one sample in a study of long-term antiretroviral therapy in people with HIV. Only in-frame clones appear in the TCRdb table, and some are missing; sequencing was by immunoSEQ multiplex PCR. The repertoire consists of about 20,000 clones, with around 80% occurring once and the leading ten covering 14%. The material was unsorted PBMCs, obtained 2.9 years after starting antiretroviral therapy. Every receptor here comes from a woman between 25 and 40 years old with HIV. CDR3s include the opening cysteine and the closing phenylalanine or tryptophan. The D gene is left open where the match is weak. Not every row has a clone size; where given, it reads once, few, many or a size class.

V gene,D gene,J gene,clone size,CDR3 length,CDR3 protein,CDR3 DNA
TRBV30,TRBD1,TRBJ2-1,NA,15,CAWSPPRGLANEQFF,TGTGCCTGGAGTCCCCCGAGGGGGCTCGCTAATGAGCAGTTCTTC
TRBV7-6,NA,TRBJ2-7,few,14,CASSLANDGYEQYF,TGTGCCAGCAGCTTAGCTAACGACGGGTACGAGCAGTACTTC
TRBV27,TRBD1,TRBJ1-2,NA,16,CASSPRTGRTSYGYTF,TGTGCCAGCTCCCCTCGGACAGGGCGAACTTCCTATGGCTACACCTTC
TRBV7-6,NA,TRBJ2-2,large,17,CASSSGWGGEITGELFF,TGTGCCAGCAGCTCGGGCTGGGGCGGGGAGATCACCGGGGAGCTGTTTTTT
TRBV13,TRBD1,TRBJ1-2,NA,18,CASRKKFRDRGFGYGYTF,TGTGCCAGCAGAAAGAAATTCCGGGACAGGGGATTTGGTTACGGCTACACCTTC
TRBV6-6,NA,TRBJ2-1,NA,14,CASSYSPGTMKQFF,TGTGCCAGCAGTTACTCCCCAGGTACAATGAAGCAGTTCTTC
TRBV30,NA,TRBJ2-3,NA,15,CAWSFSRVGSDTQYF,TGTGCCTGGAGTTTTTCTAGGGTGGGGTCGGATACGCAGTATTTT
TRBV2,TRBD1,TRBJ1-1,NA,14,CASRTGTGGPEAFF,TGTGCCAGCAGAACCGGGACAGGGGGCCCTGAAGCTTTCTTT
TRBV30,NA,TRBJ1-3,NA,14,CAWSVGGMGNTIYF,TGTGCCTGGAGTGTTGGGGGGATGGGAAACACCATATATTTT
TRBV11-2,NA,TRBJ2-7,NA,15,CASSQFGLATYEQYF,TGTGCCAGCAGCCAGTTTGGCTTGGCGACCTACGAGCAGTACTTC
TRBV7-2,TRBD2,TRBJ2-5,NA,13,CASSFGGAETQYF,TGTGCCAGCAGCTTCGGGGGGGCTGAGACCCAGTACTTC
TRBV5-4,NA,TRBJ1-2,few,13,CASSLVGTPGYTF,TGTGCCAGCAGCTTGGTCGGGACACCTGGCTACACCTTC
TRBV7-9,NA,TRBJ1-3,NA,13,CASSLESGNTIYF,TGTGCCAGCAGCTTAGAGAGTGGAAACACCATATATTTT
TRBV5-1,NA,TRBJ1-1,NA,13,CASSFSANTEAFF,TGCGCCAGCAGCTTTTCCGCGAACACTGAAGCTTTCTTT
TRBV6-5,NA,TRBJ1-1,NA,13,CASGRGSGTEAFF,TGTGCCAGCGGGCGGGGGTCGGGCACTGAAGCTTTCTTT
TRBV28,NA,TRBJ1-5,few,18,CASSPIPPGMISNQPQHF,TGTGCCAGCAGTCCCATCCCCCCAGGGATGATTAGCAATCAGCCCCAGCATTTT
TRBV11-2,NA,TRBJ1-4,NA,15,CASSDPRHRNEKLFF,TGTGCCAGCAGCGATCCTCGACACCGTAATGAAAAACTGTTTTTT
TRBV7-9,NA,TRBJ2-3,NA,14,CASSPGGGADTQYF,TGTGCCAGCAGCCCAGGGGGGGGTGCAGATACGCAGTATTTT
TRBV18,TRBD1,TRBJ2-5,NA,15,CASSPRTGLQETQYF,TGTGCCAGCTCACCACGGACAGGCCTCCAAGAGACCCAGTACTTC
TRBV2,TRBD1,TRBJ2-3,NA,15,CASSRTGLLTDTQYF,TGTGCCAGCAGTCGGACAGGGTTATTAACAGATACGCAGTATTTT
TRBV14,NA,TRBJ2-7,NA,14,CASSQTPRLYEQYF,TGTGCCAGCAGCCAAACCCCTAGGCTCTACGAGCAGTACTTC
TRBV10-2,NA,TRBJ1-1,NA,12,CAGLQGNTEAFF,TGCGCCGGACTCCAGGGGAACACTGAAGCTTTCTTT
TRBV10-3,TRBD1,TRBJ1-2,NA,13,CATLKTGGDGYTF,TGTGCCACCCTTAAGACAGGGGGCGATGGCTACACCTTC
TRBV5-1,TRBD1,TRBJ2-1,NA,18,CASIVVPLGTGLSNEQFF,TGCGCCAGCATCGTCGTACCCCTCGGGACAGGGCTGTCAAATGAGCAGTTCTTC